These 11 T cell receptor beta chains were sequenced from one sample in a study of CD8 T cells in Susac syndrome. The RNA, about 0.45 to 1 ug, was put through reverse transcription using random hexamers. TCRdb called the immunoSEQ multiplex PCR reads again in MiXCR, with one record for every CDR3 protein. This table has about 180,000 distinct CDR3 sequences, 90% to 95% appearing once. Sequencing was done on a sample of CD4+ T cells from PBMCs. The receptors derive from a human donor with Susac syndrome.

This sequence joins TRBV6-5 and TRBJ2-7, with TRBD2 as a possible D gene (6 bases). The CDR3 has 13 residues. V was pared by 5 bases and J by 6 bases, with 14 bases between. Germline CDR1 and CDR2: MNHEY and SVGAGI. The CDR3 reads CASSPAGQIEQYF. CDR3 nucleotides: TGTGCCAGCAGTCCCGCGGGGCAGATCGAGCAGTACTTC.

This chain connects TRBV4-2 to TRBJ2-1; a possible D gene is TRBD1 (6 bases). With 3 bases removed from V and 7 bases from J, the gap between germline ends came to 19 bases. This CDR3 contains 16 residues. Germline CDR1 is LGHNA and CDR2 is YNFKEQ. The CDR3 sequence: CASSQDRDNPGNEQFF. CDR3 coding DNA: TGTGCCAGCAGCCAGGACCGGGACAACCCTGGGAATGAGCAGTTCTTC.

The DNA of the CDR3 is TGTGCCAGCAGCCCCGGACAATATAGCAATCAGCCCCAGCATTTT. This codes for CASSPGQYSNQPQHF. V gene TRBV25-1 combines with J gene TRBJ1-5, with a tentative D call TRBD1 (5 bases). The ends were cut back, 6 bases at V and 0 bases at J, with 12 bases in the middle. The V gene's germline CDR1 is MGHDK and CDR2 SYGVNS. CDR3 size: 15 residues.

V and J are TRBV2 and TRBJ1-2; 7 bases agree with TRBD1. CDR1 and CDR2 from the germline V gene are SNHLY and FYNNEI. The CDR3 spans 14 residues. Unmatched junction bases numbered 9, after V lost 7 bases and J lost 4 bases. CDR3 in DNA: TGTGCCAGCATCAATGGGGCAGGGGGCTATGGCTACACCTTC. Translating it yields CASINGAGGYGYTF.

The chain joins TRBV21-1 to TRBJ2-4; TRBD2 is the table's D call, not checked against the DNA. TRBV21-1 is flagged as a pseudogene. The CDR3 runs to 15 residues. The CDR3: CASSVGTIAKNIQYF. The CDR3 coding sequence is TGTGCCAGCAGCGTCGGGACTATAGCCAAAAACATTCAGTACTTC.

The DNA of the CDR3 is TGTGCCAGCAGTCGGGACAGGGGGTTAGAGACCCAGTACTTC. Amino acid sequence: CASSRDRGLETQYF. The rearrangement uses TRBV2 and TRBJ2-5; TRBD1 matches 11 bases. Germline V gives CDR1 SNHLY, CDR2 FYNNEI. The CDR3 length is 14 residues. J lost 4 bases, V lost 5 bases, and 3 bases had no gene match.

J is TRBJ1-1 and V is TRBV19; 9 positions match TRBD1. V gave up 4 bases and J gave up 0 bases; unmatched junction bases: 6. CDR1 and CDR2 (germline): LNHDA, SQIVND (reference sequence). The CDR3 is 16 amino acids. The CDR3 sequence: CASSKGTGKVNTEAFF. In nucleotides, the CDR3 is TGTGCCAGTAGTAAGGGGACAGGGAAAGTGAACACTGAAGCTTTCTTT.

The chain combines TRBV2 with TRBJ2-3; 8 bases align to TRBD2. The V gene's germline CDR1 is SNHLY and CDR2 FYNNEI. V shed 0 bases and J 4 bases; nucleotides not matched to a gene: 21. The CDR3 totals 21 residues. The DNA of the CDR3 is TGTGCCAGCAGTGAAGCCCCGGGACTAGGCGCTCCGCGGGTCTACGCAGATACGCAGTATTTT. It codes for CASSEAPGLGAPRVYADTQYF.

This sequence joins TRBV3-1 and TRBJ2-6; D perhaps matches TRBD1 (6 bases). CDR1 and CDR2 (germline): LGHDT, YNNKEL (reference sequence). The CDR3 extends over 18 amino acids. Trimming removed 5 bases from V and 0 bases from J, with 17 bases in between. The CDR3 loop reads CASSATLTGTSGANVLTF. DNA of the CDR3: TGTGCCAGCAGCGCGACCCTGACAGGAACCTCTGGGGCCAACGTCCTGACTTTC.

As concerns this clonotype: Mismatch with germline at one junction end may stem from a read error. This chain joins TRBV30 and TRBJ1-1; possibly TRBD1 for D (6 bases). Germline V gene lookup returns CDR1 GTSNPN and CDR2 SVGIG (reference sequence). CDR3 length: 12 residues. The CDR3 region is CWGGRANTEAFF. The DNA of the CDR3 is TGCTGGGGGGGGCGCGCGAACACTGAAGCTTTCTTT.

The chain links TRBV2 to TRBJ2-5, with a weak D call TRBD2 (6 bases). The CDR3 is 13 residues long. Trimming took 1 base from V and 7 from J, leaving 10 bases between them. Germline CDR1 and CDR2: SNHLY and FYNNEI. The CDR3 nucleotides are TGTGCCAGCAGTGAAGGGCAGGGAGGGACCCAGTACTTC. Translation: CASSEGQGGTQYF.